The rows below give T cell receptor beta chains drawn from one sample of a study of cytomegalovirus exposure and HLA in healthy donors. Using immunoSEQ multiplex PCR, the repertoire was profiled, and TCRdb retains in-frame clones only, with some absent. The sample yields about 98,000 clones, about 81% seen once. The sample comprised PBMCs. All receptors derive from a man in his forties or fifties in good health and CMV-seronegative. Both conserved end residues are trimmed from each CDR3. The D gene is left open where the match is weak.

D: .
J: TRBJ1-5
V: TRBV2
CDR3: ASSQGNQPQH

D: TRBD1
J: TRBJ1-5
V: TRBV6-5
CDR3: ASSYSGQGGQPQH

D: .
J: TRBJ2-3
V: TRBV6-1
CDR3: ASSDRGYTDTQY

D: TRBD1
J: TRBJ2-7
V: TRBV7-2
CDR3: ASRYTGGKSYEQY

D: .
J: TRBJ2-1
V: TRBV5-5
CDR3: ASSLGGRGAYNEQF

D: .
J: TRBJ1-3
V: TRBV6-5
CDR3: ASSPTANSGNTIY

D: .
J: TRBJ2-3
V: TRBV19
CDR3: ASSVLSGTQY

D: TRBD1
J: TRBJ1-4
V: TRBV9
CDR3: ASSPRQGFDEKLF

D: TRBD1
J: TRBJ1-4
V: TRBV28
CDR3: ASSSTGGGLEKLF

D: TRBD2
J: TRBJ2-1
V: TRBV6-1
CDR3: ATRGGVPYNEQF

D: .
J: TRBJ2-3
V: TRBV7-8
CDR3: ASRQKWTEITDTQY

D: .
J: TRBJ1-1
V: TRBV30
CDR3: AWSVQGDTEAF

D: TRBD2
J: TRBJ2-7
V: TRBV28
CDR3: ASSLSGTSYEQY

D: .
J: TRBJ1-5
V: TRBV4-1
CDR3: ASSEGLGAVSQPQH

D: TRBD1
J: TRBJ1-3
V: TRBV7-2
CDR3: ASSSPGQGDPLFGNTIY

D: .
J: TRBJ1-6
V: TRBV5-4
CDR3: ASSLSFNSPLH

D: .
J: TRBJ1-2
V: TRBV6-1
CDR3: ASRYFLFEDGYT

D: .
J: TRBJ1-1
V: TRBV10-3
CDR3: ASITQANTEAF

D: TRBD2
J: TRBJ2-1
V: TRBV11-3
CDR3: ASSSGGSSYNEQF

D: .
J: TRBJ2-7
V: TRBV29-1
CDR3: SVGATWGEQY

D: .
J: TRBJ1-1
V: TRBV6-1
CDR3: ASSLGRPSTEAF

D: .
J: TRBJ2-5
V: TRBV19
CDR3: ASSILQQGRETQY

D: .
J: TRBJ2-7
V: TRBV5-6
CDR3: ASSPGVADEQY

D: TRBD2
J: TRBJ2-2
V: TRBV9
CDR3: ASRAGDLTGELF

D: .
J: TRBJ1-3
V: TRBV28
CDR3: ASSLRGGNTIY

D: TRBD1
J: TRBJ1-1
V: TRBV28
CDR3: ASSQGQARFGHTEAF

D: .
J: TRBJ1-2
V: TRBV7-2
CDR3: ASSSGTGGLGGYT

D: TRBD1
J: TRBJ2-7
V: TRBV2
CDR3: ASSKGPLDRAYEQY

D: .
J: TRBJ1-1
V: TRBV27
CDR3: ASGSRTGGLMNTEAF

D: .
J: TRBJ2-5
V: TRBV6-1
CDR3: ASRGGTVSGETQY

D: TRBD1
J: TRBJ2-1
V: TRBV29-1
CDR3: SVLEGTGLNEQF

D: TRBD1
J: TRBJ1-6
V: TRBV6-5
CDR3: ASELGTGDSPLH

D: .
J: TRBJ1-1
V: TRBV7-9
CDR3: ASSPLAGALSTEAF

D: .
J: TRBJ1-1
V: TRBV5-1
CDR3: ATGVIRVDTEAF

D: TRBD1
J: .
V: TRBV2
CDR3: ASSTYRGYEQY

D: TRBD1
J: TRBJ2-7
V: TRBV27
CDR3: ASSQGQTPSYEQY

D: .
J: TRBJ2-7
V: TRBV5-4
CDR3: ASGTFGHYEQY

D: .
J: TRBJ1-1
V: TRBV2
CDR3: ASQGSTEAF

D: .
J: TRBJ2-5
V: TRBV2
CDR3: ASSVSEETQY

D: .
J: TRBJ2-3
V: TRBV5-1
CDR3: ASSRLAGTDTQY

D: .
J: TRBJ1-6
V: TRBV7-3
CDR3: ASSQGPVGPNSPLH

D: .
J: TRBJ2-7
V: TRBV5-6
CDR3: ASSLGLGQIYYEQY

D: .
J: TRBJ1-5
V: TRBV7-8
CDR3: ASSLSDSSNQPQH

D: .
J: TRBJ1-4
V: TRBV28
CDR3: ASTVGGFREKLF

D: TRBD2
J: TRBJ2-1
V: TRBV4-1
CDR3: ASSQDSGGGGYEQF

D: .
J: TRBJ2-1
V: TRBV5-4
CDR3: ASSLGGARSYNEQF

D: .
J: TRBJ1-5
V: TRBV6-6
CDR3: ASSYLHGQPQH

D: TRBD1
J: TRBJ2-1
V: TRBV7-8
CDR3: ASSRTGDNEQF

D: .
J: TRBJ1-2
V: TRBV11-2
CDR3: ASSLQGDYGYT

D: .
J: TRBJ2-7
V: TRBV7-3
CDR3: ASSLMAGGAHEQY

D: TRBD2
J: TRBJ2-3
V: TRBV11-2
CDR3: ASSFRILAGSTDTQY

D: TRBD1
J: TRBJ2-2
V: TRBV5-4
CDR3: ASSSGDRVTGELF

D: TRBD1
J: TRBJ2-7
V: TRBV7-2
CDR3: ASSLADRVAREQY

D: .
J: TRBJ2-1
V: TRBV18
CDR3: ASSAAESEF

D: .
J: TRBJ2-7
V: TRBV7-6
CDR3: ASSVRTDSYEQY

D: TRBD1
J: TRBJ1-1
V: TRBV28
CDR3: ASSSPQGRITEAF

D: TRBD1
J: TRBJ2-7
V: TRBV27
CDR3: ASSHRQGVYEQY

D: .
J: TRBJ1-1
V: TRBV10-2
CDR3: ASSEFIQGYTEAF